This T cell receptor beta chain was captured in a study of T cell changes during pregnancy in multiple sclerosis. Profiled with immunoSEQ multiplex PCR; TCRdb holds only in-frame clones, not every one. Counted here are about 4,000 clones, under 90% occurring once; the ten biggest clones make up about 17%. The CDR3 is 15 residues long. V shed 0 bases, J shed 8 bases, and the junction held 7 bases outside the gene matches. CDR1 is SGDLS and CDR2 is YYNGEE in the germline V gene. This chain connects TRBV9 to TRBJ2-1, with TRBD2 identical over 8 bases. This sequence was found in a female donor in good health, enrolled as a control in a pregnancy study. The material was CD8+ T cells from peripheral blood mononuclear cells, obtained in the first trimester of pregnancy. The CDR3 loop is CASSVELAAQDEQFF. DNA for the CDR3: TGTGCCAGCAGCGTAGAACTAGCGGCGCAGGATGAGCAGTTCTTC.